The source of this T cell receptor (beta chain) is a study of blood T cells in healthy people across ages. Comments on this clonotype: Antigen unknown.

Caucasian individuals from Russia who were healthy and aged 6 to 90 acted as donors. Ten milliliters of peripheral blood were drawn from each donor into EDTA-treated tubes. The study's findings and limits: Changes seen in expanded clonotypes were possibly confounded by donor CMV status left unknown.

The CDR3 loop spans 15 amino acids. Germline lookup yields CDR1 KGHDR and CDR2 SFDVKD. Germline trimming cut 3 bases from V and 11 bases from J; bases unmatched to any gene: 14. For the second PCR, which ran for roughly 6 to 12 cycles, a sample-barcoded 5' primer and a J-beta primer mix were used. TCRdb re-derived calls from the 5' RACE reads in MiXCR, one entry per CDR3 protein. The sample includes 800,000 to 950,000 distinct CDR3 sequences, around 36% of them seen just once. V gene TRBV24-1 combines with J gene TRBJ2-5; 7 nucleotides agree with TRBD1. This TCR was recovered from a man younger than 30 in good health. The sequenced sample consisted of blood. This CDR3 is CATSDPTGADNEQYF. CDR3 nucleotide sequence: TGTGCCACCAGTGATCCCACAGGGGCGGATAATGAGCAGTACTTC.